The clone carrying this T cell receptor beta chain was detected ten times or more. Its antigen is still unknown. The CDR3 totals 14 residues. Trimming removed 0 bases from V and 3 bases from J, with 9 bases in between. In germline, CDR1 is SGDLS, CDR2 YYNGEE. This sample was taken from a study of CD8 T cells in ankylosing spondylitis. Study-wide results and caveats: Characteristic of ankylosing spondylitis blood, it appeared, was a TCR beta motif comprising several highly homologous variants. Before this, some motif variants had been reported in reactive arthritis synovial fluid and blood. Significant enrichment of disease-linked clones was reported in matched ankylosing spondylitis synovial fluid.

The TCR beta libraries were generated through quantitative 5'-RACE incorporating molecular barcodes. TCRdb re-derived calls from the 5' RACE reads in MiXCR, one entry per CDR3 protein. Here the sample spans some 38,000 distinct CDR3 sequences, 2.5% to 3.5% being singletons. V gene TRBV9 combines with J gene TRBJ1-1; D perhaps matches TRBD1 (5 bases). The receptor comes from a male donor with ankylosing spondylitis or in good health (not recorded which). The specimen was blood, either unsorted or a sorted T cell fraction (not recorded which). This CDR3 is CASSVAGLDTEAFF. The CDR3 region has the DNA TGTGCCAGCAGCGTAGCAGGGCTGGACACTGAAGCTTTCTTT.